Sequencing of this T cell receptor beta chain was carried out in a study of OX40 agonist ivuxolimab in advanced cancers. At the level of the study: Prior therapy, whether anti-PD-1, anti-PD-L1 or anti-CTLA-4, was allowed, and roughly 41% had some.

Using immunoSEQ multiplex PCR, the repertoire was profiled, and TCRdb retains in-frame clones only, with some absent. Altogether 50,000 to 70,000 clones are present, nearly 95% being singletons, with the ten largest covering about 17%. Trimming removed 1 base from V and 5 bases from J, with 12 bases in between. The CDR3 contains 15 residues. CDR1 is LGHNA, CDR2 YSLEER, per germline. This receptor was obtained from an adult with an advanced solid tumor such as melanoma, head and neck, liver or kidney cancer. Sample: CD4+ or CD8+ T cells sorted from blood, taken in a trial of the OX40 agonist ivuxolimab. This chain links TRBV4-3 with TRBJ2-1; D may be TRBD2 (6 bases). As DNA, the CDR3 is TGCGCCAGCAGCCAAGTTGGGGGACTTCACAATGAGCAGTTCTTC. Protein sequence: CASSQVGGLHNEQFF.